The entry below gives a single TCR beta chain sequence along with its context. Its antigen remains unidentified. The sample holds no much larger clone one base away, and base qualities are not on file. The data belong to a study of Ad26.COV2.S vaccination and SARS-CoV-2 variants (dated by TCRdb to about 2021). At the level of the whole study: Donors in the vaccine arm were drawn from COV1001, a multicentre, randomized, double-blind, placebo-controlled phase I-IIa trial testing Ad26.COV2.S in healthy adults. TCRbeta repertoire sequencing was used to assess the specificity and breadth of SARS-CoV-2-reactive T cell receptors after Ad26.COV2.S vaccination. Ad26.COV2.S was administered intramuscularly at a dose of 5x10^10 or 1x10^11 viral particles, either as one shot or as two shots given 56 days apart. Trial participants were randomized into five groups of five: low-dose or high-dose Ad26.COV2.S given once or twice, or placebo on both occasions. A total of some 30 samples were included in the TCR-sequenced set, comprising around 20 Ad26.COV2.S vaccine recipients, 5 placebo recipients and 8 SARS-CoV-2 convalescent individuals. Throughout the experiments and outcome assessment, investigators stayed blinded to trial group allocation.

Paper-wide results and their limitations: Compared with placebo recipients, Ad26.COV2.S recipients showed higher spike-specific TCR breadth (P = 0.0014). The study lacked the statistical power to compare responses across vaccine doses or regimens. Substantial breadth of spike-specific CD8+ and CD4+ T cell responses was reported after vaccination. Vaccine and placebo recipients had comparable non-spike TCR breadth, which fits with the vaccine containing only spike. The authors noted that total T cell responses may have been underestimated by the TCR breadth and depth analyses.

TCRbeta CDR3 regions were sequenced with the immunoSEQ Assay. After extraction, genomic DNA underwent amplification by bias-controlled multiplex PCR, followed by high-throughput sequencing. In the paper's pipeline: To quantify the absolute abundance of every unique TCRbeta CDR3 region, sequences were collapsed and filtered. Usable DNA was measured by amplifying reference genes present in all nucleated cells, and TCRbeta template counts were normalized to that usable DNA to estimate T cell fraction. Repertoire TCRs were annotated as SARS-CoV-2-specific by exact matching of V gene, CDR3 amino acid sequence and J gene to a known reactive TCR set. MIRA supplied the reference SARS-CoV-2 TCR set, which was filtered for enrichment in COVID-19-positive ImmuneCODE repertoires so that public or cross-reactive TCRs were removed. Drawing on the MIRA antigens, annotated TCRs were analysed further at the level of specific ORF or position within ORF. Breadth was defined as annotated unique rearrangements over total unique productive rearrangements; depth was the summed frequency of those rearrangements. Group comparisons of TCR breadth used two-sided Wilcoxon rank-sum tests. In its TCRdb copy, this immuneACCESS table keeps in-frame sequences only and misses some clones. Where compared with another copy, unresolved V genes explain less than half of these, and the others have no known cause. Clone size and V and J calls were adopted from that table, with D and trimming inferred from the DNA. Within this sample are about 450,000 clones, with approximately 89% of them counted one time only. The top ten clonotypes cover around 2.5% of the sample.

The germline V gene yields SGHTA for CDR1 and FQGNSA for CDR2. The CDR3, cysteine through phenylalanine, is 13 amino acids long. Only CDR3 DNA remains: 39 bases, in frame from the first base. V is shortened by 4 bases, J by 9 bases, and the region joining them spans 14 bases. Interpreted using the paper, the treatment or condition label stands for: around 19 received Ad26.COV2.S at low or high dose, single or two shots; several received placebo; per-sample allocation not given. Repertoires of vaccine and placebo recipients were sequenced from samples taken on day 63 after the first injection. Cohort 1b enrolled 25 or so adults aged 18-55 years at a single site in Boston, USA, between 29 July and 7 August 2020. As a vaccine, Ad26.COV2.S was a replication-incompetent adenovirus type 26 vector that expressed a prefusion-stabilized SARS-CoV-2 spike protein derived from the original Wuhan strain.

The sequencing used peripheral blood, collected in a trial of Ad26.COV2.S vaccine versus placebo. The V gene is TRBV7-2 and the J gene is TRBJ2-3; the D gene is unclear. The clonotype originates from a person between 18 and 65 years old who received the Ad26.COV2.S COVID-19 vaccine or a placebo. The nucleotide sequence is TGTGCCAGCAGCTCCTACCTAGTTCCAACGCAGTATTTT. Translated, this gives CASSSYLVPTQYF.